These T cell receptor beta chains were read from a single sample in a study of shared clonotypes between healthy human individuals. Clones were read by immunoSEQ multiplex PCR, and TCRdb kept only the in-frame ones, dropping some. Of around 2.5 million clones listed, over 85% are singletons. The sequenced sample consisted of naive CD4+ T cells from PBMCs. The receptor source for this set is a man between 18 and 35 years old in good health. Some clones in this sample may be carry-over from other donors' samples. The CDR3 runs from the conserved cysteine through the conserved F or W. The order of the fields is V gene, clone size, J gene, CDR3 length, D gene, CDR3 protein, CDR3 DNA. A D gene is named only where the DNA matches it firmly. Clone sizes are given selectively: once, few, many, or a class where the clone is expanded.

v_call: TRBV5-1; clone_size: NA; j_call: TRBJ1-2; cdr3_length: 12; d_call: NA; cdr3_aa: CATTDGPTGYTF; cdr3_nt: TGCGCCACCACGGACGGTCCCACTGGCTACACCTTC
v_call: TRBV7-3; clone_size: NA; j_call: TRBJ2-7; cdr3_length: 16; d_call: TRBD2; cdr3_aa: CASSLVGGSRSDEQYF; cdr3_nt: TGTGCCAGCAGCTTAGTCGGCGGGAGTAGATCAGACGAGCAGTACTTC
v_call: TRBV6-5; clone_size: NA; j_call: TRBJ2-1; cdr3_length: 15; d_call: NA; cdr3_aa: CASSYAGVAYNEQFF; cdr3_nt: TGTGCCAGCAGTTACGCTGGTGTTGCCTACAATGAGCAGTTCTTC
v_call: TRBV27; clone_size: NA; j_call: TRBJ1-5; cdr3_length: 17; d_call: TRBD1; cdr3_aa: CASRSITRGDSNQPQHF; cdr3_nt: TGTGCCAGCAGATCTATTACCAGGGGGGATAGCAATCAGCCCCAGCATTTT
v_call: TRBV5-5; clone_size: NA; j_call: TRBJ2-2; cdr3_length: 16; d_call: TRBD2; cdr3_aa: CASSLPLAGNTGELFF; cdr3_nt: TGTGCCAGCAGCTTGCCCCTAGCGGGGAACACCGGGGAGCTGTTTTTT
v_call: TRBV5-1; clone_size: NA; j_call: TRBJ2-7; cdr3_length: 15; d_call: TRBD1; cdr3_aa: CASSLLQGTTYEQYF; cdr3_nt: TGCGCCAGCAGCTTGTTACAGGGGACAACCTACGAGCAGTACTTC
v_call: TRBV10-1; clone_size: once; j_call: TRBJ2-5; cdr3_length: 14; d_call: NA; cdr3_aa: CASSETGTGETQYF; cdr3_nt: TGCGCCAGCAGTGAGACGGGGACGGGAGAGACCCAGTACTTC
v_call: TRBV9; clone_size: NA; j_call: TRBJ1-4; cdr3_length: 15; d_call: NA; cdr3_aa: CASTSRGGRNEKLFF; cdr3_nt: TGTGCCAGCACGAGCCGAGGGGGGCGTAATGAAAAACTGTTTTTT
v_call: TRBV5-1; clone_size: NA; j_call: TRBJ1-1; cdr3_length: 13; d_call: NA; cdr3_aa: CASRIREGTEAFF; cdr3_nt: TGCGCCAGCAGAATCAGGGAGGGGACTGAAGCTTTCTTT
v_call: TRBV29-1; clone_size: NA; j_call: TRBJ2-5; cdr3_length: 14; d_call: TRBD1; cdr3_aa: CSVQGGLGGETQYF; cdr3_nt: TGCAGCGTTCAAGGGGGCCTAGGTGGAGAGACCCAGTACTTC